This T cell receptor (beta chain) was observed in a study of tumor-infiltrating lymphocytes in primary liver carcinoma. A primer in the constant region served to generate TCR beta cDNA from approximately 450 ng of total RNA. What produced the TCR beta libraries was three nested multiplex PCR rounds using slightly modified ARM-PCR. Researchers ran the first two PCR rounds for approximately 10 cycles each with TRBV1-TRBV30 forward primers and a C-beta reverse primer. Each CDR3 protein is one row after TCRdb ran MiXCR on the multiplex PCR reads. The sample lists about 92,000 distinct CDR3 sequences, roughly 70% occurring once. Notes on the study in general: Less overlap was seen in tumor-adjacent and tumor-blood pairs than in tumor region pairs. Blood trailed tumors significantly in top-250-clone fraction (p = 0.039).

The CDR3 is made up of 17 amino acids. The trim removed 2 bases at V and 6 bases at J, leaving 12 bases unmatched. Germline values: CDR1 SGHVS, CDR2 FQNEAQ. Total RNA and DNA came together from roughly 20-30 mg of bulk tissue without cell sorting. There were only treatment-naive patients, all with chronic HBV infection. As regards this clonotype: Antigen unknown.

This receptor was obtained from a man aged 40-50 years with primary liver carcinoma and hepatitis B virus infection. The sequenced material came from tumor-adjacent normal liver tissue. The chain has TRBV7-8 and TRBJ2-7, with TRBD1 matching over 11 bases. The CDR3 coding sequence is TGTGCCAGCAGCTTATTTCGCGGGGGGACAGGGGGAAGCGAGCAGTACTTC. Residues: CASSLFRGGTGGSEQYF.